The 4 T cell receptor beta chains in this list originate from one sample, sequenced in a study of T cell repertoires in cytomegalovirus infection. The antigens for these receptors are not known. Each CDR3 protein is one row after TCRdb ran MiXCR on the reads. The repertoire has 700,000 to 900,000 distinct CDR3 sequences, approximately 32% of them found once; the top ten carry over 10%. The source material was cultured CD8+ T cells from PBMCs, sampled from culture after CMV antigen stimulation. The receptors here all came from a human donor in good health (CMV status not recorded). Some clones in this sample may be carry-over from other donors' samples.

This clonotype has a count of ten or more. This chain links TRBV7-6 with TRBJ2-5; perhaps TRBD2 as D (6 bases). CDR1 is SGHVS, CDR2 FNYEAQ, per germline. Trimming removed 2 bases at V and 0 bases at J, with 10 bases between. CDR3 length: 15 amino acids. The chain's CDR3 is CASSLTAGYQETQYF. The CDR3 DNA follows: TGTGCCAGCAGCTTAACGGCGGGGTACCAAGAGACCCAGTACTTC.

This sequence joins TRBV19 and TRBJ2-1, with no clear D. The germline V gene encodes CDR1 LNHDA and CDR2 SQIVND (reference sequence). V was shortened by 5 bases and J by 6 bases, with 14 bases between the two germline ends. CDR3 length equals 14 residues. CDR3 nucleotide sequence: TGTGCCAGTAGTTCCCATGACCTAAGCAATGAGCAGTTCTTC. This sequence encodes CASSSHDLSNEQFF.

This chain links TRBV27 with TRBJ1-5; D gene ambiguous. The length of the CDR3 is 14 residues. Trimming took off 8 bases at V and 1 base at J, with 12 bases between the two ends. CDR1 and CDR2 (germline): MNHEY, SMNVEV (reference sequence). The CDR3 spells CASGPGRSNQPQHF. As DNA, the CDR3 is TGTGCCAGCGGACCAGGACGGAGCAATCAGCCCCAGCATTTT.

The V call is TRBV4-1, the J call TRBJ2-1; D tentatively fits TRBD1 or TRBD2 (5 bases each). CDR3 length: 16 residues. Germline V gives CDR1 MGHRA, CDR2 YSYEKL. Trimming pared 0 bases from V and 0 bases from J, leaving 9 bases between. The CDR3 loop is CASSQDRGTSYNEQFF. In DNA form, the CDR3 reads TGCGCCAGCAGCCAAGATCGAGGGACCTCCTACAATGAGCAGTTCTTC.